These 29 T cell receptor beta chains came from one sample sequenced in a study of blood T cell repertoires in COVID-19. The data were produced by immunoSEQ multiplex PCR, yet TCRdb's version contains in-frame clones alone and is incomplete. The data hold about 51,000 clones, with approximately 86% observed a single time. Sequenced sample: peripheral blood. These receptors were collected from a man in his 60s with acute or convalescent COVID-19.

The gene calls are TRBV5-4 and TRBJ1-3; D not certain. The germline gives CDR1 SGHNT, CDR2 YYREEE (reference sequence). The CDR3 sequence is 15 residues long. Trimming pared 7 bases from V and 0 bases from J, leaving 14 bases between. The CDR3 sequence is CASGPQSHSGNTIYF. The CDR3 DNA follows: TGTGCCAGCGGCCCACAGAGCCACTCTGGAAACACCATATATTTT. The complete variable domain, with remaining parts taken from reference TRBV5-4 and TRBJ1-3, reads ETGVTQSPTHLIKTRGQQVTLRCSSQSGHNTVSWYQQALGQGPQFIFQYYREEENGRGNFPPRFSGLQFPNYSSELNVNALELDDSALYLCASGPQSHSGNTIYFGEGSWLTVV.

This clone was counted a single time. The rearrangement uses TRBV14 and TRBJ2-7; maybe TRBD1 (6 bases). The CDR3 totals 16 residues. Trimming removed 1 base at V and 3 bases at J, with 16 bases between. CDR1 and CDR2 from the germline V gene are SGHDN and FVKESK. CDR3 loop: CASSQGLFSGDYEQYF. Here the CDR3 DNA reads TGTGCCAGCAGCCAAGGGTTGTTCTCAGGGGACTACGAGCAGTACTTC.

This clone was counted only a few times. This sequence joins TRBV29-1 and TRBJ1-5; D may be TRBD1 (6 bases). The CDR3 runs to 14 residues. V was pared by 6 bases and J by 5 bases, with 17 bases between. Germline V gives CDR1 SQVTM, CDR2 ANQGSEA. The CDR3 DNA reads as TGCAGCGTCGCACAGGGTAATACGGATCAGCCCCAGCATTTT. Protein: CSVAQGNTDQPQHF.

The chain links TRBV11-3 to TRBJ2-7; weak D call: TRBD2 (6 bases). Germline values: CDR1 SGHNT, CDR2 YENEEA. The CDR3 length is 14 residues. V lost 5 bases, J lost 2 bases, and 13 bases lay in between. The CDR3 here is CASSPGGIAYEQYF. The CDR3 coding sequence is TGTGCCAGCAGCCCCGGGGGTATTGCCTACGAGCAGTACTTC.

The chain joins TRBV9 to TRBJ2-1, with D possibly being TRBD1 (5 bases). The germline gives CDR1 SGDLS, CDR2 YYNGEE. CDR3 length equals 14 residues. Trimming removed 4 bases from V and 5 bases from J, with 13 bases in between. CDR3 protein: CASSRQTANNEQFF. The CDR3 DNA sequence: TGTGCCAGCAGCCGACAGACTGCGAACAATGAGCAGTTCTTC.

CDR3 amino acids: CASSPEWGGGTYEQYF. In DNA, the CDR3 is TGCGCCAGCAGCCCCGAGTGGGGCGGGGGTACCTACGAGCAGTACTTC. This chain uses TRBV4-3 with TRBJ2-7; 7 bases line up with TRBD2. The junction had 11 bases not matched to a gene; V was cut back by 4 bases and J by 2 bases. This CDR3 has 16 residues. Germline assignment: CDR1 LGHNA and CDR2 YSLEER.

The chain is built from TRBV19 and TRBJ2-6; possibly TRBD1 for D (5 bases). V was shortened by 7 bases and J by 3 bases, with 13 bases between the two germline ends. The CDR3 totals 15 residues. CDR1 and CDR2 (germline): LNHDA, SQIVND (reference sequence). The CDR3 loop is CASNQGFFGANVLTF. CDR3 in DNA: TGTGCCAGTAATCAGGGCTTTTTTGGGGCCAACGTCCTGACTTTC.

V gene TRBV7-6 combines with J gene TRBJ1-1; maybe TRBD1 (6 bases). This CDR3 region has 17 residues. The germline V gene encodes CDR1 SGHVS and CDR2 FNYEAQ. V lost 5 bases and J 0 bases, leaving 19 bases between the germline ends. The CDR3 DNA sequence: TGTGCCAGCAGCCCAAATCCCCAGGGGAAAATGAACACTGAAGCTTTCTTT. Its protein is CASSPNPQGKMNTEAFF.

The chain joins TRBV2 to TRBJ1-2; 10 nucleotides match TRBD1. V was clipped by 7 bases and J by 8 bases; unmatched bases: 13. The CDR3 runs 15 residues. Per germline, CDR1 SNHLY and CDR2 FYNNEI. CDR3 amino acids: CASTTSPGQGNGYTF. The CDR3 DNA reads TGTGCCAGCACAACCTCTCCGGGACAGGGGAACGGCTACACCTTC.

This clone was seen once. This chain links TRBV6-5 with TRBJ1-5; D gene uncertain. This CDR3 region has 13 residues. Germline CDR1 MNHEY, CDR2 SVGAGI. Trimming pared 5 bases from V and 0 bases from J, leaving 5 bases between. CDR3 loop: CASSPHSNQPQHF. CDR3 bases: TGTGCCAGCAGTCCACATAGCAATCAGCCCCAGCATTTT.

The chain links TRBV10-1 to TRBJ1-1; the match to TRBD1 covers 7 bases. CDR3 size: 13 residues. Germline loops: CDR1 WNHNN, CDR2 SYGVQD (reference sequence). The trim removed 7 bases at V and 6 bases at J, leaving 8 bases unmatched. The CDR3 protein is CASTVTGSAEAFF. In DNA, the CDR3 is TGCGCCAGCACCGTGACAGGGTCCGCTGAAGCTTTCTTT.

For the CDR3, the DNA is TGTGCCACCACTAGCGGAACTTCCTACGAGCAGTACTTC. As protein: CATTSGTSYEQYF. The gene calls are TRBV6-5 and TRBJ2-7, with 8 bases that match TRBD2. Germline V CDR1 and CDR2: MNHEY, SVGAGI. This CDR3 contains 13 residues. V dropped 10 bases and J dropped 1; count of bases not matched to a gene: 6.

This clone turned up a few times. The rearrangement links TRBV4-3 to TRBJ1-2, with D uncertain. The CDR3 loop spans 14 amino acids. The V gene lost 0 bases and the J gene lost 5 bases, with 10 bases spanning the gap. The germline V gene has CDR1 LGHNA and CDR2 YSLEER. The DNA of the CDR3 is TGCGCCAGCAGCCAAGAGTACGGGTTTTATGGCTACACCTTC. This codes for CASSQEYGFYGYTF.

The chain couples TRBV4-2 to TRBJ2-1; TRBD1 agrees at 7 bases. This CDR3 has 17 residues. The junction had 12 bases not matched to a gene; V was cut back by 5 bases and J by 2 bases. Germline-derived CDR1 and CDR2 are LGHNA and YNFKEQ. As DNA, the CDR3 is TGTGCCAGCAGCTTAAGAGGCTTCCAGGGGGCCTACAATGAGCAGTTCTTC. Protein: CASSLRGFQGAYNEQFF.

This chain links TRBV7-3 with TRBJ1-2, with 10 bases fitting TRBD1. With 8 bases clipped from V and 5 bases from J, the junction kept 8 bases outside the gene matches. Germline V gives CDR1 SGHTA, CDR2 FQGTGA. The CDR3 runs 14 residues. CDR3 DNA: TGTGCCAGCCATACCGGGACAGGGGAGTATGGCTACACCTTC. Its protein product is CASHTGTGEYGYTF.

The chain joins TRBV11-3 to TRBJ2-7, with 11 positions matching TRBD2. Germline V gene lookup returns CDR1 SGHNT and CDR2 YENEEA. This CDR3 comprises 15 residues. J was trimmed by 3 bases and V by 0 bases; bases with no gene match: 1. CDR3 residues: CASSLDGTSGYEQYF. The CDR3 DNA reads as TGTGCCAGCAGCTTAGACGGGACTAGCGGCTACGAGCAGTACTTC. Complete variable domain (other parts from reference TRBV11-3 and TRBJ2-7): EAGVVQSPRYKIIEKKQPVAFWCNPISGHNTLYWYLQNLGQGPELLIRYENEEAVDDSQLPKDRFSAERLKGVDSTLKIQPAELGDSAVYLCASSLDGTSGYEQYFGPGTRLTVT.

V usage is TRBV7-2 and J usage is TRBJ2-3; 7 bases line up with TRBD2. This CDR3 has 14 amino acids. J gave up 2 bases and V 6 bases, and 5 bases lay outside the gene matches. Germline values: CDR1 SGHTA, CDR2 FQGNSA. CDR3 region: CASRIRLATDTQYF. CDR3 nucleotide sequence: TGTGCCAGCAGGATCAGACTAGCCACAGATACGCAGTATTTT. The entire variable domain, with the rest obtained from reference TRBV7-2 and TRBJ2-3, is as follows: GAGVSQSPSNKVTEKGKDVELRCDPISGHTALYWYRQSLGQGLEFLIYFQGNSAPDKSGLPSDRFSAERTGGSVSTLTIQRTQQEDSAVYLCASRIRLATDTQYFGPGTRLTVL.

There are a few counts of this clone. The gene calls are TRBV5-1 and TRBJ1-2; tentative D call: TRBD1 (5 bases). The CDR3 contains 13 residues. Germline CDR1 and CDR2: SGHRS and YFSETQ. V lost 5 bases, J lost 6 bases, and 14 bases lay in between. Written as DNA, the CDR3 is TGCGCCAGCAGTCCCCCCGACAGACATGGCTACACCTTC. It yields the protein CASSPPDRHGYTF.

This chain uses TRBV27 with TRBJ2-1; the D gene is possibly TRBD2 (5 bases). Germline CDR1 and CDR2: MNHEY and SMNVEV (reference sequence). The CDR3 is 16 amino acids. V was clipped by 5 bases and J by 6 bases, with 20 bases between them. CDR3 sequence reads: CASSPPSGGRVNEQFF. CDR3 in DNA: TGTGCCAGCAGTCCCCCGAGCGGAGGTCGGGTCAATGAGCAGTTCTTC.

This sequence joins TRBV6-5 and TRBJ1-5; D is undetermined. V lost 5 bases and J lost 2, with 13 bases in between. The length of the CDR3 is 15 residues. Germline V gives CDR1 MNHEY, CDR2 SVGAGI. CDR3: CASSPRPGGNQPQHF. The CDR3 nucleotides read TGTGCCAGCAGTCCTCGACCCGGGGGCAATCAGCCCCAGCATTTT.

The J gene is TRBJ2-1, the V gene TRBV5-3; D is perhaps TRBD2 (6 bases). TRBV5-3 counts as an open reading frame of uncertain function. Trimming took 4 bases from V and 2 from J, leaving 16 bases between them. This CDR3 spans 16 amino acids. CDR3 region: CARSGPGLGTYNEQFF. CDR3 bases: TGTGCCAGAAGCGGACCGGGACTGGGAACCTACAATGAGCAGTTCTTC.

The V gene is TRBV6-4, the J gene TRBJ2-3; 10 bases agree with TRBD1. CDR3 length: 16 amino acids. With V trimmed by 3 bases and J by 2 bases, 5 bases remained unmatched. Germline CDR1 MRHNA, CDR2 SNTAGT. For the CDR3, the DNA is TGTGCCAGCAGTGAGGGACAGGGGATTGCCACAGATACGCAGTATTTT. Translation: CASSEGQGIATDTQYF.

Regarding this clone: Compared with germline, one end of the junction differs, possibly owing to a read error. The chain couples TRBV2 to TRBJ2-7, with 9 positions matching TRBD2. The germline V gene has CDR1 SNHLY and CDR2 FYNNEI. This CDR3 region has 18 residues. CDR3 residues: CASSEGRTLAGLSYEQYF. The CDR3 DNA reads as TGTGCCAGCAGCGAAGGTCGGACCCTAGCGGGACTTTCCTACGAGCAGTACTTC.

This sequence joins TRBV27 and TRBJ2-7, with TRBD2 matching over 10 bases. CDR3 length: 16 amino acids. The junction had 12 bases not matched to a gene; V was cut back by 5 bases and J by 5 bases. Looked up from germline, CDR1 is MNHEY and CDR2 is SMNVEV (reference sequence). The CDR3 nucleotides are TGTGCCAGCAGTCGCCTCGAAGCGGGAGGGCCCCACGAGCAGTACTTC. It codes for CASSRLEAGGPHEQYF.

The chain couples TRBV10-1 to TRBJ2-5; 14 nucleotides agree with TRBD2. Germline trimming cut 6 bases from V and 1 base from J; bases unmatched to any gene: 4. The CDR3 extends over 16 amino acids. CDR1 is WNHNN, CDR2 SYGVQD, per germline (reference sequence). CDR3 nucleotides: TGCGCCAGCAGCGCCGGACTAGCGGGGGGCCAAGAGACCCAGTACTTC. Translated: CASSAGLAGGQETQYF.

This clone was observed once. This sequence joins TRBV5-1 and TRBJ2-1; D might be TRBD2 (5 bases). Germline lookup yields CDR1 SGHRS and CDR2 YFSETQ. Trimming left V 0 bases short and J 1 base short, with 17 bases between. This CDR3 region has 18 residues. Here the CDR3 DNA reads TGCGCCAGCAGCTTGGCTTTAGCGCCAAGGAGGTCCTACAATGAGCAGTTCTTC. It specifies CASSLALAPRRSYNEQFF.

This sequence joins TRBV19 and TRBJ2-1; 12 bases map to TRBD1. Germline V gene data show CDR1 as LNHDA and CDR2 as SQIVND (reference sequence). The V segment lost 6 bases and the J segment 7 bases; nucleotides outside the gene matches: 7. The length of the CDR3 is 15 residues. The CDR3 is CASRTGTGGKNEQFF. As DNA, the CDR3 is TGTGCCAGTAGGACGGGGACAGGGGGCAAAAATGAGCAGTTCTTC.

The chain employs TRBV7-9 and TRBJ2-4, with TRBD2 matching over 11 bases. This CDR3 has 14 amino acids. Per the germline V gene, CDR1 is SEHNR and CDR2 is FQNEAQ (reference sequence). Trimming removed 4 bases from V and 6 bases from J; junction bases left unmatched: 2. The CDR3: CASSYGTSGNIQYF. Here the CDR3 DNA reads TGTGCCAGCAGCTACGGGACTAGCGGAAACATTCAGTACTTC. The variable domain in full, with the rest retrieved from reference TRBV7-9 and TRBJ2-4, is DTGVSQNPRHKITKRGQNVTFRCDPISEHNRLYWYRQTLGQGPEFLTYFQNEAQLEKSRLLSDRFSAERPKGSFSTLEIQRTEQGDSAMYLCASSYGTSGNIQYFGAGTRLSVL.

A single count supports this clone. The chain links TRBV2 to TRBJ2-7, with TRBD1 as a possible D gene (6 bases). V was pared by 4 bases and J by 0 bases, with 10 bases between. The V gene's germline CDR1 is SNHLY and CDR2 FYNNEI. This CDR3 has 14 amino acids. The CDR3: CASSGTESSYEQYF. CDR3 nucleotides: TGTGCCAGCAGTGGGACAGAGAGCTCCTACGAGCAGTACTTC.